The 12 T cell receptor beta chains listed next were all sequenced from one sample in a study of OX40 agonist ivuxolimab in advanced cancers. Measured with immunoSEQ multiplex PCR; TCRdb has only the in-frame clones, and not every one. Here the sample spans over 55,000 clones, approximately 82% being singletons. The sample in question was CD4+ or CD8+ T cells sorted from blood, obtained in a trial of the OX40 agonist ivuxolimab. The source of these receptors is an adult with an advanced solid tumor such as melanoma, head and neck, liver or kidney cancer.

There are a few counts of this clone. The rearrangement links TRBV5-6 to TRBJ1-2; D is unclear. CDR1 is SGHDT, CDR2 YYEEEE, per germline. The V end lost 1 base, the J end lost 0 bases, and 13 bases lay between the germline ends. This CDR3 spans 16 amino acids. The CDR3, as DNA: TGTGCCAGCAGCTTGTCCCAGACGATAGCTAACTATGGCTACACCTTC. Its protein product is CASSLSQTIANYGYTF. Full variable domain (outside the CDR3, taken from reference TRBV5-6 and TRBJ1-2): DAGVTQSPTHLIKTRGQQVTLRCSPKSGHDTVSWYQQALGQGPQFIFQYYEEEERQRGNFPDRFSGHQFPNYSSELNVNALLLGDSALYLCASSLSQTIANYGYTFGSGTRLTVV.

V is TRBV4-3 and J is TRBJ2-5, with a tentative D call TRBD2 (6 bases). The CDR3 totals 15 residues. Germline V gives CDR1 LGHNA, CDR2 YSLEER. Between the trimmed V and J ends, which lost 4 bases and 0 bases, there was a span of 12 bases. The CDR3 bases are TGCGCCAGCAGCCCGATGGGGGGTCACCAAGAGACCCAGTACTTC. It codes for CASSPMGGHQETQYF.

The genes are TRBV18 and TRBJ1-1; a possible D gene is TRBD1 (5 bases). Germline CDR1 is KGHSH and CDR2 is LQKENI. V shed 3 bases and J shed 1 base, with 9 bases lying between them. The CDR3 totals 14 residues. CDR3 nucleotides: TGTGCCAGCTCACCTAGACAGTGGAACACTGAAGCTTTCTTT. Protein sequence: CASSPRQWNTEAFF.

This chain links TRBV18 with TRBJ1-3; D gene uncertain. CDR3 length: 12 amino acids. V was shortened by 4 bases and J by 1 base, with 2 bases between the two germline ends. Germline CDR1 and CDR2: KGHSH and LQKENI. The CDR3 DNA sequence: TGTGCCAGCTCACAATCTGGAAACACCATATATTTT. Protein sequence: CASSQSGNTIYF.

This clone was seen just once. The chain recombines TRBV27 with TRBJ2-3, with TRBD2 identical over 10 bases. Looked up from germline, CDR1 is MNHEY and CDR2 is SMNVEV (reference sequence). With 5 bases clipped from V and 2 bases from J, the junction kept 13 bases outside the gene matches. The CDR3 runs 18 residues. The CDR3 spells CASSPPSGLARHTDTQYF. The CDR3 region has the DNA TGTGCCAGCAGTCCCCCATCGGGACTAGCGCGTCACACAGATACGCAGTATTTT.

This chain connects TRBV30 to TRBJ2-7; possibly TRBD2 for D (5 bases). Trimming cost V 4 bases and J 6 bases, with 16 bases left between them. The CDR3 covers 13 residues. Per germline, CDR1 GTSNPN and CDR2 SVGIG (reference sequence). The CDR3 DNA reads TGTGCCTGGATGAGGGCGTCGGCGGGCGAGCAGTACTTC. Its protein product is CAWMRASAGEQYF.

This chain uses TRBV7-2 with TRBJ2-3; D is undetermined. V was shortened by 3 bases and J by 6 bases, with 10 bases between the two germline ends. This CDR3 has 13 amino acids. Germline-derived CDR1 and CDR2 are SGHTA and FQGNSA. For the CDR3, the DNA is TGTGCCAGCAGCTTCAAAGGTTCCGATACGCAGTATTTT. The encoded protein is CASSFKGSDTQYF.

This clone showed up just once. The chain couples TRBV27 to TRBJ2-5; 9 bases are shared with TRBD2. The J call is doubtful: the DNA matches TRBJ2-7 better. Germline lookup yields CDR1 MNHEY and CDR2 SMNVEV (reference sequence). CDR3 length: 16 amino acids. The CDR3 sequence is CASSSPPGRGRDEQYF. DNA for the CDR3: TGTGCCAGCAGTTCCCCTCCGGGCCGCGGGAGGGACGAGCAGTACTTC.

J is TRBJ2-1 and V is TRBV10-3; the match to TRBD2 covers 7 bases. CDR3 length equals 18 residues. The V and J ends lost 0 bases and 2 bases, in that order; junction bases with no gene match: 10. Germline CDR1 reads ENHRY; CDR2 reads SYGVKD. CDR3 loop: CAISESAQLADAYNEQFF. The CDR3 DNA sequence: TGTGCCATCAGTGAGTCGGCGCAGCTAGCGGACGCCTACAATGAGCAGTTCTTC.

The V call is TRBV5-4, the J call TRBJ1-3, with D maybe TRBD1 (6 bases). The CDR3 is 16 residues long. Germline values: CDR1 SGHNT, CDR2 YYREEE (reference sequence). Trimming took 0 bases from V and 5 from J, leaving 15 bases between them. For the CDR3, the DNA is TGTGCCAGCAGCTTGGGCCCCAACAGGGAGAGAAACACCATATATTTT. It translates to CASSLGPNRERNTIYF.

The rearrangement joins TRBV28 to TRBJ1-2; possible D gene TRBD1, 6 bases. The CDR3 is 14 residues long. The V and J ends lost 3 bases and 4 bases respectively, with 12 bases between them. CDR1 and CDR2 (germline): MDHEN, SYDVKM. The CDR3 spells CASSLGAGSYGYTF. Written as DNA, the CDR3 is TGTGCCAGCAGTTTGGGGGCGGGGAGCTATGGCTACACCTTC.

The chain uses TRBV5-6 and TRBJ2-5; TRBD1 matches at 12 bases. Germline V gene data show CDR1 as SGHDT and CDR2 as YYEEEE. The CDR3 covers 16 residues. The V segment lost 0 bases and the J segment 5 bases; nucleotides outside the gene matches: 5. CDR3 DNA sequence: TGTGCCAGCAGCTTGGTGGGACAGGGGGCAGGGGAGACCCAGTACTTC. Its protein is CASSLVGQGAGETQYF.